A selection of T cell receptor beta chains follows, all from one sample in a study of blood T cells in healthy people across ages. TCRdb reprocessed the 5' RACE reads with MiXCR, giving one entry per CDR3 protein. The repertoire holds approximately 490,000 distinct CDR3 sequences, with less than 25% as singletons. This sample also appeared in a second study, on T cells of mothers and their children.

Sequenced input: blood. The source is a boy aged 5-17 years in good health. CDR3s include the opening cysteine and the closing phenylalanine or tryptophan. The order of the fields is clone size, J gene, V gene, D gene, CDR3 DNA, CDR3 protein. A D gene is named only where the DNA matches it firmly. Size tells how often a clone was seen (once, few, many) or the class of an expanded clone, and some rows leave it out.

abundance: -
j_gene: TRBJ2-2
v_gene: TRBV5-5
d_gene: -
CDR3nt: TGTGCCAGCAGCTTGAGTGCTAGCGTGAACACCGGGGAGCTGTTTTTT
CDR3aa: CASSLSASVNTGELFF

abundance: once
j_gene: TRBJ2-7
v_gene: TRBV7-6
d_gene: TRBD2
CDR3nt: TGTGCCAGCAGCGTAGGATCCGGACTAGCGGGTTCCTACGAGCAGTACTTC
CDR3aa: CASSVGSGLAGSYEQYF

abundance: -
j_gene: TRBJ2-7
v_gene: TRBV20-1
d_gene: TRBD2
CDR3nt: TGCAGTGCTAGAACTAGCGGGGTCTCCTACGAGCAGTACTTC
CDR3aa: CSARTSGVSYEQYF

abundance: -
j_gene: TRBJ2-7
v_gene: TRBV28
d_gene: TRBD2
CDR3nt: TGTGCCAGCAGTTACCCGGCAATGGGTAGCGGGAGAGTTTACGAGCAGTACTTC
CDR3aa: CASSYPAMGSGRVYEQYF

abundance: -
j_gene: TRBJ1-1
v_gene: TRBV5-1
d_gene: -
CDR3nt: TGCGCCAGCAGCTCAAGGCAAGTCACTGAAGCTTTCTTT
CDR3aa: CASSSRQVTEAFF

abundance: few
j_gene: TRBJ2-3
v_gene: TRBV4-3
d_gene: TRBD2
CDR3nt: TGCGCCAGCAGCCAAGTAACTAGCGAAAGCACAGATACGCAGTATTTT
CDR3aa: CASSQVTSESTDTQYF

abundance: -
j_gene: TRBJ2-1
v_gene: TRBV24-1
d_gene: -
CDR3nt: TGTGCCACCAGTCGGGGAACATACAATGAGCAGTTCTTC
CDR3aa: CATSRGTYNEQFF

abundance: -
j_gene: TRBJ2-5
v_gene: TRBV20-1
d_gene: -
CDR3nt: TGCAGTGCGAGGCAGGCCCGAGAGACCCAGTACTTC
CDR3aa: CSARQARETQYF

abundance: few
j_gene: TRBJ2-3
v_gene: TRBV6-9
d_gene: TRBD2
CDR3nt: TGTGCCAGCGGTTTCAGGCGGGAGGGCCCAGATACGCAGTATTTT
CDR3aa: CASGFRREGPDTQYF

abundance: few
j_gene: TRBJ2-7
v_gene: TRBV4-3
d_gene: -
CDR3nt: TGCGCCAGCAGCCAAGAATATCGGGGCGGCGAGCAGTACTTC
CDR3aa: CASSQEYRGGEQYF

abundance: few
j_gene: TRBJ1-1
v_gene: TRBV10-3
d_gene: TRBD1
CDR3nt: TGTGCCAATTCGGACAGGGGGACTGAAGCTTTCTTT
CDR3aa: CANSDRGTEAFF

abundance: -
j_gene: TRBJ1-5
v_gene: TRBV20-1
d_gene: -
CDR3nt: TGCAGTGCTAGAATACCAGTTGGGACCGATCAGCCCCAGCATTTT
CDR3aa: CSARIPVGTDQPQHF

abundance: -
j_gene: TRBJ2-3
v_gene: TRBV20-1
d_gene: TRBD2
CDR3nt: TGCAGTGCTGTCGGACTAGCGGGAGGGCGGTATACGCAGTATTTT
CDR3aa: CSAVGLAGGRYTQYF

abundance: -
j_gene: TRBJ1-1
v_gene: TRBV28
d_gene: -
CDR3nt: TGTGCCAGCACGTACGGGTCGAACACTGAAGCTTTCTTT
CDR3aa: CASTYGSNTEAFF

abundance: -
j_gene: TRBJ1-2
v_gene: TRBV29-1
d_gene: -
CDR3nt: TGCAGCGTTAATGAGGGCGGCTATGGCTACACCTTC
CDR3aa: CSVNEGGYGYTF

abundance: -
j_gene: TRBJ2-7
v_gene: TRBV27
d_gene: -
CDR3nt: TGTGCCAGCAGTCCGGGACGGACGACCTACGAGCAGTACTTC
CDR3aa: CASSPGRTTYEQYF

abundance: -
j_gene: TRBJ2-2
v_gene: TRBV20-1
d_gene: -
CDR3nt: TGCAGTGCGCCGGGACCCTTGGGAACCGGGGAGCTGTTTTTT
CDR3aa: CSAPGPLGTGELFF

abundance: -
j_gene: TRBJ2-3
v_gene: TRBV15
d_gene: TRBD2
CDR3nt: TGTGCCACCAGCAGAGGGTCCCCTAGCGGGGGGGGAACAGATACGCAGTATTTT
CDR3aa: CATSRGSPSGGGTDTQYF

abundance: -
j_gene: TRBJ2-5
v_gene: TRBV12-3/TRBV12-4
d_gene: -
CDR3nt: TGTGCCAGCAGTCCAGAAACTGAGACCCAGTACTTC
CDR3aa: CASSPETETQYF

abundance: -
j_gene: TRBJ2-5
v_gene: TRBV5-6
d_gene: -
CDR3nt: TGTGCCAGCACCAAGGGGACTCCCGGAGAGACCCAGTACTTC
CDR3aa: CASTKGTPGETQYF

abundance: few
j_gene: TRBJ2-1
v_gene: TRBV5-1
d_gene: -
CDR3nt: TGCGCCAGCAGCTTGTCAGGGTGGTACAATGAGCAGTTCTTC
CDR3aa: CASSLSGWYNEQFF

abundance: few
j_gene: TRBJ2-7
v_gene: TRBV18
d_gene: TRBD1
CDR3nt: TGTGCCAGCTCACCACCAACCGGGACAGACTACTACGAGCAGTACTTC
CDR3aa: CASSPPTGTDYYEQYF

abundance: few
j_gene: TRBJ2-1
v_gene: TRBV7-3
d_gene: TRBD2
CDR3nt: TGTGCCAGCAGCTTAATCAGCGGGGTCTCCTACAATGAGCAGTTCTTC
CDR3aa: CASSLISGVSYNEQFF

abundance: -
j_gene: TRBJ2-7
v_gene: TRBV6-2/TRBV6-3
d_gene: -
CDR3nt: TGTGCCAGCAGTGTGGCCGGGACCGCCGGAGAGCAGTACTTC
CDR3aa: CASSVAGTAGEQYF

abundance: few
j_gene: TRBJ2-7
v_gene: TRBV2
d_gene: -
CDR3nt: TGTGCCAGCATACGAGGTTTGAACGAGCAGTACTTC
CDR3aa: CASIRGLNEQYF

abundance: -
j_gene: TRBJ1-1
v_gene: TRBV9
d_gene: -
CDR3nt: TGTGCCAGCAGCCCAAAGCAGGGGATGAACACTGAAGCTTTCTTT
CDR3aa: CASSPKQGMNTEAFF

abundance: few
j_gene: TRBJ2-5
v_gene: TRBV7-8
d_gene: TRBD2
CDR3nt: TGTGCCAGCACCCTCTTGCGGGAGGGCCCCCAAGAGACCCAGTACTTC
CDR3aa: CASTLLREGPQETQYF

abundance: -
j_gene: TRBJ1-4
v_gene: TRBV3-1
d_gene: -
CDR3nt: TGTGCCAGCAGCCAGACAACTGAAAAACTGTTTTTT
CDR3aa: CASSQTTEKLFF

abundance: -
j_gene: TRBJ2-3
v_gene: TRBV19
d_gene: TRBD1
CDR3nt: TGTGCCAGTAGTATTATGGGACAGAGCACAGATACGCAGTATTTT
CDR3aa: CASSIMGQSTDTQYF

abundance: few
j_gene: TRBJ1-4
v_gene: TRBV28
d_gene: TRBD1
CDR3nt: TGTGCCAGCAGTTTCGGGGCCAGGGGGATAACTAATGAAAAACTGTTTTTT
CDR3aa: CASSFGARGITNEKLFF

abundance: few
j_gene: TRBJ2-1
v_gene: TRBV6-4
d_gene: -
CDR3nt: TGTGCCAGCAGTGACTCCAATAGCGGATCCAATGAGCAGTTCTTC
CDR3aa: CASSDSNSGSNEQFF

abundance: -
j_gene: TRBJ2-1
v_gene: TRBV24-1
d_gene: TRBD2
CDR3nt: TGTGCCACCAGCGAGCGGGAGGGATCCTACAATGAGCAGTTCTTC
CDR3aa: CATSEREGSYNEQFF

abundance: few
j_gene: TRBJ1-4
v_gene: TRBV11-2
d_gene: -
CDR3nt: TGTGCCAGCAGCTTAGAGGGAGGACTGTCCGTAACTAATGAAAAACTGTTTTTT
CDR3aa: CASSLEGGLSVTNEKLFF

abundance: many
j_gene: TRBJ2-5
v_gene: TRBV5-5
d_gene: TRBD2
CDR3nt: TGTGCCAGCAGCTCTAGCGGCTGGTACCAAGAGACCCAGTACTTC
CDR3aa: CASSSSGWYQETQYF

abundance: few
j_gene: TRBJ1-4
v_gene: TRBV2
d_gene: -
CDR3nt: TGTGCCAGCAGAGGACAGCCTAATGAAAAACTGTTTTTT
CDR3aa: CASRGQPNEKLFF

abundance: -
j_gene: TRBJ2-7
v_gene: TRBV5-5
d_gene: TRBD2
CDR3nt: TGTGCCAGCAACCCCCTAGCGGACACCTACGAGCAGTACTTC
CDR3aa: CASNPLADTYEQYF

abundance: -
j_gene: TRBJ2-7
v_gene: TRBV10-3
d_gene: -
CDR3nt: TGTGCCATCAGTGAGGACACCCAGGAGCAGTACTTC
CDR3aa: CAISEDTQEQYF